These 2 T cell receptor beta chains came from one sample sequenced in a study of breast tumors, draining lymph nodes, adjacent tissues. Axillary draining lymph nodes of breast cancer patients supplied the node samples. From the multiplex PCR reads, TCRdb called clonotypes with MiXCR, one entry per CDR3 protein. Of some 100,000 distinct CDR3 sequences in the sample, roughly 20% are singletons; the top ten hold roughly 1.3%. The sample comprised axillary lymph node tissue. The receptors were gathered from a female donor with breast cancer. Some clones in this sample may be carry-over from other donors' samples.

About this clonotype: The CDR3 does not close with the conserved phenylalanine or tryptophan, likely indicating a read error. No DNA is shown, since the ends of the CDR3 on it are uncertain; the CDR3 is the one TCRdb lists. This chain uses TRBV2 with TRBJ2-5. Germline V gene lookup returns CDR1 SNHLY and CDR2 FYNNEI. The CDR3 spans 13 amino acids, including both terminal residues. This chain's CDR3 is CASSSVDQETQCL.

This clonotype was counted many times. The DNA for the CDR3 is TGTGCCAGCAGCCCTAGGACAGGGGGCGGGACCGGGGAGCTGTTTTTT. Residues: CASSPRTGGGTGELFF. V and J are TRBV9 and TRBJ2-2, with 11 bases that match TRBD1. Germline trimming cut 4 bases from V and 5 bases from J; bases unmatched to any gene: 7. Germline CDR1 and CDR2: SGDLS and YYNGEE. CDR3 size: 16 residues.